These T cell receptor beta chains were read from a single sample in a study of T cells in Graves' hyperthyroidism and ophthalmopathy. From the multiplex PCR reads, TCRdb called clonotypes with MiXCR, one entry per CDR3 protein. The table records some 320,000 distinct CDR3 sequences, roughly an eighth of them present only once. The sequenced material came from blood. These TCRs come from a woman aged 40 to 50 with Graves' ophthalmopathy. Both conserved end residues are trimmed from each CDR3.

j_call: TRBJ2-3
v_call: TRBV27
cdr3_aa: ASSFIYPTDTQY

j_call: TRBJ2-7
v_call: TRBV28
cdr3_aa: ASSPLGGKYEQY

j_call: TRBJ2-2
v_call: TRBV2
cdr3_aa: ASSEARGTGELF

j_call: TRBJ1-6
v_call: TRBV15
cdr3_aa: ATSVSVNSPLH

j_call: TRBJ2-7
v_call: TRBV20-1
cdr3_aa: SARDGGTASYEQY

j_call: TRBJ1-5
v_call: TRBV20-1
cdr3_aa: SAREAGGLGDQPQH

j_call: TRBJ1-6
v_call: TRBV11-1
cdr3_aa: ASRLSRGISGSSYNSPLH

j_call: TRBJ2-1
v_call: TRBV28
cdr3_aa: ASASGALNEQF

j_call: TRBJ2-2
v_call: TRBV29-1
cdr3_aa: SVDSPGEAGELF

j_call: TRBJ2-7
v_call: TRBV7-2
cdr3_aa: ASSPFGLAGESYEQY

j_call: TRBJ1-2
v_call: TRBV29-1
cdr3_aa: SVGGRDSHNYGYT

j_call: TRBJ1-2
v_call: TRBV7-8
cdr3_aa: ASSRTENYGYT

j_call: TRBJ1-1
v_call: TRBV2
cdr3_aa: ASSREAVSVNTEAF

j_call: TRBJ1-2
v_call: TRBV10-1
cdr3_aa: ASIAHYGYT

j_call: TRBJ2-5
v_call: TRBV7-8
cdr3_aa: ASSLVPRTSRQETQY

j_call: TRBJ2-1
v_call: TRBV28
cdr3_aa: ASRPAPGLAGGRPYNEQF

j_call: TRBJ1-5
v_call: TRBV30
cdr3_aa: AWAEGSQPQH

j_call: TRBJ2-7
v_call: TRBV9
cdr3_aa: ASSVEPGLAVQY

j_call: TRBJ1-1
v_call: TRBV5-1
cdr3_aa: ASSLWQSTEAF

j_call: TRBJ2-1
v_call: TRBV5-5
cdr3_aa: ASSPRTSGSRSEQF

j_call: TRBJ1-2
v_call: TRBV11-2
cdr3_aa: ASSKGSLGVRGYT

j_call: TRBJ1-5
v_call: TRBV6-4
cdr3_aa: ASRTDTYMNQPQH

j_call: TRBJ2-2
v_call: TRBV24-1
cdr3_aa: ATSGLPQGPGELF

j_call: TRBJ1-5
v_call: TRBV6-1
cdr3_aa: ASSEYGRGNQPQH

j_call: TRBJ1-6
v_call: TRBV2
cdr3_aa: ASERQVNSPLH

j_call: TRBJ2-3
v_call: TRBV25-1
cdr3_aa: ASSEYRLAGTDTQY

j_call: TRBJ2-3
v_call: TRBV20-1
cdr3_aa: SARDHLAGVRTDTQY

j_call: TRBJ2-1
v_call: TRBV14
cdr3_aa: ASSQQVLTKQF

j_call: TRBJ1-6
v_call: TRBV7-2
cdr3_aa: ASSSGGRGRNSPLH

j_call: TRBJ2-5
v_call: TRBV3-1
cdr3_aa: ASSPGRETQY

j_call: TRBJ2-1
v_call: TRBV7-9
cdr3_aa: ASSRPRQGGSNEQF

j_call: TRBJ1-1
v_call: TRBV12-3/TRBV12-4
cdr3_aa: ASSHPGKDWAEAF

j_call: TRBJ1-1
v_call: TRBV19
cdr3_aa: ASTTTQGRMNTEAF

j_call: TRBJ1-5
v_call: TRBV12-3/TRBV12-4
cdr3_aa: ASSSSSYGQGVDQPQH

j_call: TRBJ2-7
v_call: TRBV2
cdr3_aa: ASRKQGGTYEQY

j_call: TRBJ2-1
v_call: TRBV7-9
cdr3_aa: ASSFVTGGYEQF

j_call: TRBJ1-2
v_call: TRBV28
cdr3_aa: ASSEGTSGYGYT

j_call: TRBJ2-7
v_call: TRBV12-5
cdr3_aa: ASGLDFYEQY

j_call: TRBJ2-7
v_call: TRBV27
cdr3_aa: ASSLRDRLYEQY

j_call: TRBJ2-2
v_call: TRBV25-1
cdr3_aa: ASSGPGPAGTGELF

j_call: TRBJ2-7
v_call: TRBV28
cdr3_aa: ASSLARDRGGYEQY

j_call: TRBJ2-1
v_call: TRBV30
cdr3_aa: AWSVQRGPTYNEQF

j_call: TRBJ2-2
v_call: TRBV28
cdr3_aa: ASSLSLNTGELF

j_call: TRBJ1-2
v_call: TRBV11-2
cdr3_aa: ASSSIVFEDYGYT

j_call: TRBJ2-1
v_call: TRBV4-2
cdr3_aa: ASSQEASGRRNEQF

j_call: TRBJ2-5
v_call: TRBV18
cdr3_aa: ASSPLGGNQETQY

j_call: TRBJ1-4
v_call: TRBV9
cdr3_aa: ASSASAQPREKLF

j_call: TRBJ2-5
v_call: TRBV6-1
cdr3_aa: ASSPETTQY

j_call: TRBJ2-3
v_call: TRBV14
cdr3_aa: ASSQARGGRDTQY

j_call: TRBJ2-1
v_call: TRBV18
cdr3_aa: ASSPRTGGNNEQF